Listed here is a single T cell receptor beta chain. The data originate from a study of blood T cell repertoires in COVID-19. Turning to the study itself: The United States, Italy and Spain were the sources of the acute and convalescent COVID-19 samples.

Trimming cost V 3 bases and J 4 bases; bases outside gene matches: 5. Per the germline V gene, CDR1 is MNHEY and CDR2 is SMNVEV (reference sequence). This CDR3 contains 14 residues. In the study's own analysis: Nucleated cell number was recorded as an estimate derived from reference gene primer amplification. Clones were sequenced by immunoSEQ multiplex PCR, and TCRdb holds only the in-frame ones, with some missing. That table supplies the V and J calls and clone size; D and trimming were determined from the DNA. This table has approximately 300,000 clones, about nine tenths appearing once. Sequencing was carried out using PBMCs or T cells enriched from blood (not recorded which). This chain uses TRBV27 with TRBJ2-7, with 8 bases that match TRBD2. This receptor was obtained from a man between 60 and 70 years old who had recovered from COVID-19. This CDR3 reads CASSFGAGAYEQYF. The CDR3 DNA sequence: TGTGCCAGCAGTTTCGGAGCGGGAGCTTACGAGCAGTACTTC.